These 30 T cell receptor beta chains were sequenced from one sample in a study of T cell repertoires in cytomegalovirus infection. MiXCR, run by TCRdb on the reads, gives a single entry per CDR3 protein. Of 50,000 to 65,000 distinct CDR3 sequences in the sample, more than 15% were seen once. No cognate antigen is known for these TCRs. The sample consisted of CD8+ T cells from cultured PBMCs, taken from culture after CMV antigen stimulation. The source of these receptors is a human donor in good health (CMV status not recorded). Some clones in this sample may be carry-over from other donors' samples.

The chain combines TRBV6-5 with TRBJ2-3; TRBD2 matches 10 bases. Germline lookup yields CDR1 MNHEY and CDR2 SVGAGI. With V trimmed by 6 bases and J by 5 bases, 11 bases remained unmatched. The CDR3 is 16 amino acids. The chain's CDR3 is CASSTPLAGGRDTQYF. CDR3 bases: TGTGCCAGCAGCACCCCATTAGCGGGGGGACGAGATACGCAGTATTTT.

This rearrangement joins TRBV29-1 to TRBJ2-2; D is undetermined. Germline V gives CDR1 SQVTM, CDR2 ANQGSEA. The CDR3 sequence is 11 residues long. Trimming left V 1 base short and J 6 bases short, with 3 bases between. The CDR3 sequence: CSVEGAGELFF. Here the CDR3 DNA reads TGCAGCGTTGAAGGAGCCGGGGAGCTGTTTTTT.

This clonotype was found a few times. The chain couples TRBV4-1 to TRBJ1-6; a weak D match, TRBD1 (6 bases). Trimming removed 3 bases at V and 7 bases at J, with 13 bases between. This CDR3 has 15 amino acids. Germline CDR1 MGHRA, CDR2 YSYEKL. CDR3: CASSQADSENSPLHF. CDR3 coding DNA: TGCGCCAGCAGCCAGGCGGACAGTGAAAATTCACCCCTCCACTTT.

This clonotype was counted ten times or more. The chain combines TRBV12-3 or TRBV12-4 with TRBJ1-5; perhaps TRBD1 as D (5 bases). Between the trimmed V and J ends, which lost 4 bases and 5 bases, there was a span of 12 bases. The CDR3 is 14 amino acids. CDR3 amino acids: CASSSPGTHQPQHF. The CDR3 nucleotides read TGTGCCAGCAGTTCGCCTGGGACGCATCAGCCCCAGCATTTT.

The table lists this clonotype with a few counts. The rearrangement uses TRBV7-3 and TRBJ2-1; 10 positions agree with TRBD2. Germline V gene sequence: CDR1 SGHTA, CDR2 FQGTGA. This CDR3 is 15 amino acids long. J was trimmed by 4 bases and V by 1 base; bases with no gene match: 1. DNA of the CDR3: TGTGCCAGCAGCTTAAAGCGGGGGGGATACAATGAGCAGTTCTTC. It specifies CASSLKRGGYNEQFF.

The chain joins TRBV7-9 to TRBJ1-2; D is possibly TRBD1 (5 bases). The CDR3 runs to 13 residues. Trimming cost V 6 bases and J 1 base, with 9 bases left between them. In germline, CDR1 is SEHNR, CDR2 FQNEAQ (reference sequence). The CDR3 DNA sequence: TGTGCCAGCAGAAGGGGCAGTAACTATGGCTACACCTTC. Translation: CASRRGSNYGYTF.

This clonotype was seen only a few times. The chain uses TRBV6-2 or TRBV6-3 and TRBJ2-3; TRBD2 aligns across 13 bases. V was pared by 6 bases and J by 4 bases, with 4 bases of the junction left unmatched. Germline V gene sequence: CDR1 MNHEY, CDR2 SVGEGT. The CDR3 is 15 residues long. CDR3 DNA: TGTGCCAGCAGGCCACTAGCGGGAGGGCCAGATACGCAGTATTTT. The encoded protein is CASRPLAGGPDTQYF.

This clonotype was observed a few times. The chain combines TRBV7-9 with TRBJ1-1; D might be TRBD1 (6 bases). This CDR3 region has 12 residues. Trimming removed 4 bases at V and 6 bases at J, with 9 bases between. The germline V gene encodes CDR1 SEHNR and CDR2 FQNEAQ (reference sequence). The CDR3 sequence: CASSYQGPEAFF. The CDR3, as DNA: TGTGCCAGCAGCTATCAGGGGCCTGAAGCTTTCTTT.

This chain's CDR3 is CASSYVNWNSNQPQHF. DNA of the CDR3: TGTGCCAGCAGTTACGTGAACTGGAATAGCAATCAGCCCCAGCATTTT. The chain joins TRBV6-2 or TRBV6-3 to TRBJ1-5, with D unresolved. V lost 2 bases, J lost 0 bases, and 11 bases lay in between. The CDR3 covers 16 residues. Looked up from germline, CDR1 is MNHEY and CDR2 is SVGEGT.

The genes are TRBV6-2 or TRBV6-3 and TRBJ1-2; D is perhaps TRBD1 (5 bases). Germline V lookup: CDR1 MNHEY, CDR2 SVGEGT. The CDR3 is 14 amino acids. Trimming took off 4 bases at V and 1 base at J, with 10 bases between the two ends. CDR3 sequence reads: CASSFSGRNYGYTF. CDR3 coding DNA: TGTGCCAGCAGTTTCTCGGGACGTAACTATGGCTACACCTTC.

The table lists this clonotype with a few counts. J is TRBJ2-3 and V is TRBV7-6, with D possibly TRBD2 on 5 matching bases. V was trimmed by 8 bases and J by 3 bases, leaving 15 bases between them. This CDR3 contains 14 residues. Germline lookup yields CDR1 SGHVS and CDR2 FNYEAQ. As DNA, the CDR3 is TGTGCCAGCGCTAAGGAGGTGGAGACAGATACGCAGTATTTT. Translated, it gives CASAKEVETDTQYF.

The CDR3 loop reads CASSPGTSGNYEQYF. CDR3 sequence (DNA): TGTGCCAGCAGCCCCGGGACTAGCGGGAACTACGAGCAGTACTTC. This rearrangement joins TRBV7-6 to TRBJ2-7, with 13 bases identical to TRBD2. The CDR3 spans 15 residues. With 5 bases clipped from V and 3 bases from J, the junction kept 4 bases outside the gene matches. CDR1 SGHVS and CDR2 FNYEAQ come from the germline V gene.

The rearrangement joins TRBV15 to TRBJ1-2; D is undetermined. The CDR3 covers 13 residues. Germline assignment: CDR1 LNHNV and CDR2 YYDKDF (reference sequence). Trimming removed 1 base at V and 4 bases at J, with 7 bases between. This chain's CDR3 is CATSRVGSYGYTF. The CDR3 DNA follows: TGTGCCACCAGCAGAGTTGGATCCTATGGCTACACCTTC.

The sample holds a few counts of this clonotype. As DNA, the CDR3 is TGCGCCAGCAGCCAAGGACTAGCGGGATCCTACAATGAGCAGTTCTTC. Amino acid sequence: CASSQGLAGSYNEQFF. The chain links TRBV4-3 to TRBJ2-1, with 11 bases matching TRBD2. In germline, CDR1 is LGHNA, CDR2 YSLEER. This CDR3 comprises 16 residues. J gave up 1 base and V 1 base, and 0 bases lay outside the gene matches.

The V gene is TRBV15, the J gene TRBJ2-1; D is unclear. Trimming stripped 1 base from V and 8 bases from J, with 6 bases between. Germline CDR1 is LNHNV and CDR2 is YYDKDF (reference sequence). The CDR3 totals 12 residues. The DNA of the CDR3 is TGTGCCACCAGCAGAGTGGGGTATGAGCAGTTCTTC. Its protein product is CATSRVGYEQFF.

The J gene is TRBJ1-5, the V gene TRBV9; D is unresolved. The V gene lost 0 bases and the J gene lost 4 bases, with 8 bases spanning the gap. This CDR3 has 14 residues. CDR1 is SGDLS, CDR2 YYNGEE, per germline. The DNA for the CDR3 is TGTGCCAGCAGCGTAGACGCCAGGAATCAGCCCCAGCATTTT. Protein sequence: CASSVDARNQPQHF.

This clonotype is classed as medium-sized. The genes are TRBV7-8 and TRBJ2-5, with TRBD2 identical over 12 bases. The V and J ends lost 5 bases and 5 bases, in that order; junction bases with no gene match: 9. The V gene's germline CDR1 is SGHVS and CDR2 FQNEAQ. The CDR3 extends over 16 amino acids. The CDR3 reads CASSGGLAGLGETQYF. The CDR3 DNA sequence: TGTGCCAGCAGCGGGGGACTAGCGGGCTTGGGGGAGACCCAGTACTTC.

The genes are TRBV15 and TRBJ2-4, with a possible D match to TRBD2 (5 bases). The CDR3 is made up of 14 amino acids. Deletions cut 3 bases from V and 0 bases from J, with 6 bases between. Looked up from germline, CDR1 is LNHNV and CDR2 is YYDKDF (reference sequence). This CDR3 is CATSSGVAKNIQYF. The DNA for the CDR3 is TGTGCCACCAGCAGCGGGGTAGCCAAAAACATTCAGTACTTC.

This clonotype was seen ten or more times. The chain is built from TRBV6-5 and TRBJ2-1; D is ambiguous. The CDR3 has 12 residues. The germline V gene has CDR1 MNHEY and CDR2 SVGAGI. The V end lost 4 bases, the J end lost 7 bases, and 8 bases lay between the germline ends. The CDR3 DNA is TGTGCCAGCAGTTCGTCCGGGAATGAGCAGTTCTTC. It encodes CASSSSGNEQFF.

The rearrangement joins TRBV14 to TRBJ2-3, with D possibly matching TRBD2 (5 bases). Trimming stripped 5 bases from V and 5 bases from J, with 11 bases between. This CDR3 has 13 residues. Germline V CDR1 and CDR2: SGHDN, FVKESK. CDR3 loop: CASSLGLKDTQYF. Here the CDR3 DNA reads TGTGCCAGCAGCTTAGGACTTAAAGATACGCAGTATTTT.

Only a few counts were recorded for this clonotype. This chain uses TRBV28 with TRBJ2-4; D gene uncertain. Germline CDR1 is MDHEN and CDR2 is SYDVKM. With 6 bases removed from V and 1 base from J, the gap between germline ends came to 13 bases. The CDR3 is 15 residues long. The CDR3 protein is CASSLDASAKNIQYF. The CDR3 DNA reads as TGTGCCAGCAGCCTCGACGCGTCGGCCAAAAACATTCAGTACTTC.

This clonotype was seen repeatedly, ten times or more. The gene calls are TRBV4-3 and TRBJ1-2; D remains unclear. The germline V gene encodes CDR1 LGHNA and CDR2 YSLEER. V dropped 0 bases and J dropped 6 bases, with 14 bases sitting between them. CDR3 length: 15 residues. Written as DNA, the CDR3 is TGCGCCAGCAGCCAAGATCTTGTGACCGAAGATGGCTACACCTTC. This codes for CASSQDLVTEDGYTF.

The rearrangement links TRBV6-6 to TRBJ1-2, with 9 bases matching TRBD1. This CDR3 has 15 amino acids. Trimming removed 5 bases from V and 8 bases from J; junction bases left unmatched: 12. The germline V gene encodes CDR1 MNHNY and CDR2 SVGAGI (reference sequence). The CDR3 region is CASSAPGQGPRGYTF. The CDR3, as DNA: TGTGCCAGCAGTGCCCCGGGACAGGGCCCTCGAGGCTACACCTTC.

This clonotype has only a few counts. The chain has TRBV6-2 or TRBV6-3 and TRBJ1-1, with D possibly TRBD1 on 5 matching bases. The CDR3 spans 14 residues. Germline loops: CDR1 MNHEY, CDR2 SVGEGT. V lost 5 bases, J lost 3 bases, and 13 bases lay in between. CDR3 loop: CASSTDSRHTEAFF. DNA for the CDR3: TGTGCCAGCAGTACCGACAGTAGGCACACTGAAGCTTTCTTT.

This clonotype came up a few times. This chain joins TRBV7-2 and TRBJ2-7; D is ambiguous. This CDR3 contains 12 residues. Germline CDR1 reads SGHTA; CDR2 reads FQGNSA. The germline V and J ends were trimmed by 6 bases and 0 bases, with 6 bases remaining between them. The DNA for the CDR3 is TGTGCCAGCAGGTCCTACTCCTACGAGCAGTACTTC. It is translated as CASRSYSYEQYF. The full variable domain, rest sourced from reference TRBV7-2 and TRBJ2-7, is GAGVSQSPSNKVTEKGKDVELRCDPISGHTALYWYRQSLGQGLEFLIYFQGNSAPDKSGLPSDRFSAERTGGSVSTLTIQRTQQEDSAVYLCASRSYSYEQYFGPGTRLTVT.

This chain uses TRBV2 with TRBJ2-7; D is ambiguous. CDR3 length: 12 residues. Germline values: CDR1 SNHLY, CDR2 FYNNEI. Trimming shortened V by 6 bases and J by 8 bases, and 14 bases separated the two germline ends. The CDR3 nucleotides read TGTGCCAGCAGCGCCCCGGGCAGTCAGCAGTACTTC. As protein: CASSAPGSQQYF. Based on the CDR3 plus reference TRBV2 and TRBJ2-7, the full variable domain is EPEVTQTPSHQVTQMGQEVILRCVPISNHLYFYWYRQILGQKVEFLVSFYNNEISEKSEIFDDQFSVERPDGSNFTLKIRSTKLEDSAMYFCASSAPGSQQYFGPGTRLTVT.

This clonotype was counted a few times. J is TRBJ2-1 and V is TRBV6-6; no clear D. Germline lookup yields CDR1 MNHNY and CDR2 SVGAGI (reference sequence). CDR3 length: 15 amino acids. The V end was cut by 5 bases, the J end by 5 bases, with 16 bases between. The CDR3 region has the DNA TGTGCCAGCAGTCCGGGTCCATCCCTTAACAATGAGCAGTTCTTC. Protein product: CASSPGPSLNNEQFF.

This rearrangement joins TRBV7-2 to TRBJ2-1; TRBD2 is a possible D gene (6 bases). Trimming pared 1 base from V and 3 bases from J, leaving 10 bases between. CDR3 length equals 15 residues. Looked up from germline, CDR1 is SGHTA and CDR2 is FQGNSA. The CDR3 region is CASSLGGGYYNEQFF. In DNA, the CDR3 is TGTGCCAGCAGCTTAGGAGGAGGGTACTACAATGAGCAGTTCTTC.

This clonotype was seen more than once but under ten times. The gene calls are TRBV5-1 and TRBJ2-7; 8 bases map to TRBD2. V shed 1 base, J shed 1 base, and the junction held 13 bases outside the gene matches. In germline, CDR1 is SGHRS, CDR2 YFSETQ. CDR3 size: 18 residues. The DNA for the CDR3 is TGCGCCAGCAGCTTGACTAGCGGTCGTAATCCGCCGTCCTACGAGCAGTACTTC. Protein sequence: CASSLTSGRNPPSYEQYF.

As DNA, the CDR3 is TGTGCCAGCAGCCTCAGCTCTCAAGCTTTCTTT. Protein: CASSLSSQAFF. The genes are TRBV7-2 and TRBJ1-1; no clear D gene. CDR1 and CDR2 from the germline V gene are SGHTA and FQGNSA. Trimming shortened V by 5 bases and J by 9 bases, and 10 bases separated the two germline ends. CDR3 length: 11 amino acids. The full variable domain, completed using reference TRBV7-2 and TRBJ1-1, is GAGVSQSPSNKVTEKGKDVELRCDPISGHTALYWYRQSLGQGLEFLIYFQGNSAPDKSGLPSDRFSAERTGGSVSTLTIQRTQQEDSAVYLCASSLSSQAFFGQGTRLTVV.